The rows below give T cell receptor beta chains drawn from one sample of a study of siplizumab effects on memory and regulatory T cells. The data were produced by immunoSEQ multiplex PCR, yet TCRdb's version contains in-frame clones alone and is incomplete. The table records 50,000 to 55,000 clones, 93% of them present only once. Sequences were obtained from CD8+ T cells sorted from blood. The receptors were sampled from a human donor in good health. CDR3s include the opening cysteine and the closing phenylalanine or tryptophan. Fields, in order: D gene, clone size, J gene, V gene, CDR3 DNA, CDR3 protein. The D gene is left open where the match is weak. Not all rows give a size; the values are once, few, many and, for expanded clones, a class.

NA,NA,TRBJ2-1,TRBV11-2,TGTGCCAGCAGCTTTCTAGCTATTAGTGAGCAGTTCTTC,CASSFLAISEQFF
TRBD2,once,TRBJ2-1,TRBV19,TGTGCCAGTAGGGGGGAGCGGGGGTCCCCCTACAATGAGCAGTTCTTC,CASRGERGSPYNEQFF
NA,NA,TRBJ2-5,TRBV29-1,TGCAGCGTTGACAGGTACCAAGAGACCCAGTACTTC,CSVDRYQETQYF
NA,NA,TRBJ1-4,TRBV19,TGTGCCAGTAGTATGGTGTGGGGCCCCGGTGAAAAACTGTTTTTT,CASSMVWGPGEKLFF
NA,NA,TRBJ1-1,TRBV9,TGTGCCAGCAATCCGGGGGGATACACTGAAGCTTTCTTT,CASNPGGYTEAFF
NA,NA,TRBJ2-5,TRBV7-2,TGTGCCAGCAGCTCCCGGCGGAAGGTAATGGAGACCCAGTACTTC,CASSSRRKVMETQYF
TRBD1,NA,TRBJ1-4,TRBV10-2,TGCGCCAGCACGGGACAGTGGGGTGAAAAACTGTTTTTT,CASTGQWGEKLFF
TRBD2,NA,TRBJ2-1,TRBV9,TGTGCCAGCAGCGTAGGAGGGAGGGACAATGAGCAGTTCTTC,CASSVGGRDNEQFF
NA,NA,TRBJ2-1,TRBV11-2,TGTGCCAGCAGCTTCCGGCGGGCGTACTACAATGAGCAGTTCTTC,CASSFRRAYYNEQFF
TRBD2,NA,TRBJ2-7,TRBV9,TGTGCCAGCAGCGTAGAAGCGGGAGGGCCCCTCGAGCAGTACTTC,CASSVEAGGPLEQYF
NA,NA,TRBJ2-7,TRBV7-9,TGTGCCAGCAGCCCCCCTGCGGAGGCGGGGAGCGAGCAGTACTTC,CASSPPAEAGSEQYF
NA,NA,TRBJ1-1,TRBV12-5,TGTGCTAGTGGGGGCCCTTTCGGGGCTGAAGCTTTCTTT,CASGGPFGAEAFF
NA,NA,TRBJ2-1,TRBV9,TGTGCCAGCAGCCCCAGGGGGGGAAGCTCCTACAATGAGCAGTTCTTC,CASSPRGGSSYNEQFF
NA,NA,TRBJ2-2,TRBV28,TGTGCCAGCAGTCTATTGGGGAACGCCGGGGAGCTGTTTTTT,CASSLLGNAGELFF
TRBD2,NA,TRBJ2-3,TRBV4-1,TGCGCCAGCAGCCAAGCTGAGCGGGACGTGGATACGCAGTATTTT,CASSQAERDVDTQYF
NA,NA,TRBJ1-2,TRBV28,TGTGCCAGCAGTTTATGGGACTTCTATAGCTATGGCTACACCTTC,CASSLWDFYSYGYTF
TRBD1,NA,TRBJ2-4,TRBV28,TGTGCCACCGAAGAGAGACAGGGACGAAATTCCAAAAACATTCAGTACTTC,CATEERQGRNSKNIQYF
NA,NA,TRBJ2-6,TRBV7-9,TGTGCCAGCAGCTTAAGTATCCCGTCTGGGGCCAACGTCCTGACTTTC,CASSLSIPSGANVLTF
NA,NA,TRBJ1-1,TRBV2,TGTGCCAGCAGCGATGACGGTGAAGCTTTCTTT,CASSDDGEAFF
NA,NA,TRBJ2-7,TRBV4-1,TGCGCCAGCAGCCAAAAAACTCAAAGCTCCTACGAGCAGTACTTC,CASSQKTQSSYEQYF
NA,NA,TRBJ2-3,TRBV11-1,TGTGCCAGCAGCCAGGACGACCCCGGGCCAGATACGCAGTATTTT,CASSQDDPGPDTQYF
TRBD1,NA,TRBJ2-3,TRBV5-6,TGTGCCAGCACATGGACAGGGAGAACAGATACGCAGTATTTT,CASTWTGRTDTQYF
NA,NA,TRBJ2-1,TRBV4-2,TGTGCCAGCAGCCACAACAAGGGGACGTACAATGAGCAGTTCTTC,CASSHNKGTYNEQFF
NA,NA,TRBJ2-3,TRBV19,TGTGCCAGTATCTCTCCACCAGACACAGATACGCAGTATTTT,CASISPPDTDTQYF
NA,NA,TRBJ2-1,TRBV6-1,TGTGCCAGCAGTGGCAAGCGAAATGGGAGTGTATTGGGAGGTGAGCAGTTCTTC,CASSGKRNGSVLGGEQFF
TRBD1,NA,TRBJ2-1,TRBV9,TGTGCCAGCAGCAGGACAGGGGAGAGTGGGGCGTACAATGAGCAGTTCTTC,CASSRTGESGAYNEQFF
NA,NA,TRBJ2-5,TRBV27,TGTGCCAGCAGCCTGTACCAAGAGACCCAGTACTTC,CASSLYQETQYF
NA,once,TRBJ1-5,TRBV19,TGTGCCAGCCGAGACAGGTCCAATCAGCCCCAGCATTTT,CASRDRSNQPQHF
TRBD1,NA,TRBJ1-5,TRBV7-9,TGTGCCAGCAGCGCCGGGACAGTAAGCAATCAGCCCCAGCATTTT,CASSAGTVSNQPQHF
NA,NA,TRBJ2-7,TRBV28,TGTGCCAGCAGTTTATTCCGGGGGAGCTCCTACGAGCAGTACTTC,CASSLFRGSSYEQYF
TRBD2,NA,TRBJ2-2,TRBV27,TGTGCCAGCAGTTTAGTGGTTCGCGGGAGTCTCGGGGAGCTGTTTTTT,CASSLVVRGSLGELFF
NA,NA,TRBJ1-1,TRBV4-1,TGCGCCAGCAGCCAAGATACCGGGGGAACTGAAGCTTTCTTT,CASSQDTGGTEAFF
TRBD2,NA,TRBJ2-7,TRBV5-6,TGTGCCAGCAGCTTGGGTAGCGGGAGAGAGCAGTACTTC,CASSLGSGREQYF
NA,once,TRBJ2-1,TRBV2,TGTGCCAGCAGTGAAGTGGGCTTCGGGACTTCATACAATGAGCAGTTCTTC,CASSEVGFGTSYNEQFF
TRBD1,NA,TRBJ2-7,TRBV11-3,TGTGCCAGCAGCCCCAGCTGGACAGGGCAGGACGAGCAGTACTTC,CASSPSWTGQDEQYF
NA,NA,TRBJ1-3,TRBV14,TGTGCCAGCAGCCAACGACCTTTTGGAAACACCATATATTTT,CASSQRPFGNTIYF
NA,few,TRBJ2-7,TRBV21-1,TGTGCCAGCAGCAAAGTTGTGCCGCCGAGAAGCTCCTACGAGCAGTACTTC,CASSKVVPPRSSYEQYF
NA,NA,TRBJ1-2,TRBV15,TGTGCCACCAGCAGAGAGGCTTACCGCCGGGGTGGCTACACCTTC,CATSREAYRRGGYTF
NA,NA,TRBJ1-1,TRBV27,TGTGCCAGCAGTTTAGCGGGGGGCACTGAAGCTTTCTTT,CASSLAGGTEAFF
NA,NA,TRBJ1-5,TRBV10-3,TGTGCCATCAGCCCGGGGGGCGGTCAGCCCCAGCATTTT,CAISPGGGQPQHF
NA,NA,TRBJ2-1,TRBV15,TGTGCCACCAGCAGTTTACAGGGATTCTATGAGCAGTTCTTC,CATSSLQGFYEQFF
TRBD2,NA,TRBJ2-1,TRBV27,TGTGCCAGCAGTTCCTCCGGGACTAGCGGGAGTTTTTACAATGAGCAGTTCTTC,CASSSSGTSGSFYNEQFF
NA,NA,TRBJ2-1,TRBV11-2,TGTGCCAGCAGCCCAGGGGGGGTTGGGCCCTACAATGAGCAGTTCTTC,CASSPGGVGPYNEQFF
TRBD2,NA,TRBJ2-7,TRBV4-2,TGTGCCAGCAGCCAGAAGTGGGAGCGGGAGGTCCACGAGCAGTACTTC,CASSQKWEREVHEQYF
TRBD1,NA,TRBJ1-1,TRBV7-9,TGTGCCAGCAGCTGGAAGGGACAGCGAGCTTTCTTT,CASSWKGQRAFF
NA,NA,TRBJ2-7,TRBV9,TGTGCCAGCAGCGTTGGTGGGAGGTCCCTCGAGCAGTACTTC,CASSVGGRSLEQYF
NA,NA,TRBJ2-1,TRBV11-2,TGTGCCAGCAGATCTAGGGATGAGCAGTTCTTC,CASRSRDEQFF
NA,NA,TRBJ2-2,TRBV19,TGTGCCAGTAGTTACGGCAGGGTGACCGGGGAGCTGTTTTTT,CASSYGRVTGELFF
NA,NA,TRBJ2-3,TRBV13,TGTGCCAGCAGCTTAGAGTTGGATACGCAGTATTTT,CASSLELDTQYF
TRBD1,NA,TRBJ1-5,TRBV5-4,TGTGCCAGCAGTCTCGGGGGACAGGGAGGCAATCAGCCCCAGCATTTT,CASSLGGQGGNQPQHF
NA,NA,TRBJ2-7,TRBV7-8,TGTGCCAGCCCTCCGGTAGGGGTGGAGGGCTACGAGCAGTACTTC,CASPPVGVEGYEQYF
TRBD2,NA,TRBJ2-1,TRBV11-1,TGTGCCAGCAGACCGGAAACTAGCGTACTTGCCTACAATGAGCAGTTCTTC,CASRPETSVLAYNEQFF
NA,once,TRBJ2-3,TRBV5-1,TGCGCCAGCAGCTCCCCGGGACTCCAAGATACGCAGTATTTT,CASSSPGLQDTQYF
NA,NA,TRBJ2-3,TRBV5-1,TGCGCCAGCAGGGAACCCACGGCGGCAGATACGCAGTATTTT,CASREPTAADTQYF
NA,NA,TRBJ2-2,TRBV21-1,TGTGCCAGCAGCAAAGAAGAGCCTAGCGGGGGGAACACCGGGGAGCTGTTTTTT,CASSKEEPSGGNTGELFF
NA,NA,TRBJ2-7,TRBV27,TGTGCCAGCAGTTTAACCCCAAAGGGCAACGAGCAGTACTTC,CASSLTPKGNEQYF
TRBD2,once,TRBJ2-2,TRBV19,TGTGCCAGTATTAAGCGGGAGAACACCGGGGAGCTGTTTTTT,CASIKRENTGELFF
TRBD2,NA,TRBJ2-5,TRBV5-6,TGTGCCAGCAGCTTTTTAATTCGTGCGGGGGGTAGGCAAGAGACCCAGTACTTC,CASSFLIRAGGRQETQYF
TRBD1,once,TRBJ2-2,TRBV11-3,TGTGCCAGCAGCCCGGGGACAGGGATCCCCGGGGAGCTGTTTTTT,CASSPGTGIPGELFF
TRBD1,NA,TRBJ2-7,TRBV25-1,TGTGCCAGCAGTGAATACGGGACAGGGGAATGGAGGGAGCAGTACTTC,CASSEYGTGEWREQYF